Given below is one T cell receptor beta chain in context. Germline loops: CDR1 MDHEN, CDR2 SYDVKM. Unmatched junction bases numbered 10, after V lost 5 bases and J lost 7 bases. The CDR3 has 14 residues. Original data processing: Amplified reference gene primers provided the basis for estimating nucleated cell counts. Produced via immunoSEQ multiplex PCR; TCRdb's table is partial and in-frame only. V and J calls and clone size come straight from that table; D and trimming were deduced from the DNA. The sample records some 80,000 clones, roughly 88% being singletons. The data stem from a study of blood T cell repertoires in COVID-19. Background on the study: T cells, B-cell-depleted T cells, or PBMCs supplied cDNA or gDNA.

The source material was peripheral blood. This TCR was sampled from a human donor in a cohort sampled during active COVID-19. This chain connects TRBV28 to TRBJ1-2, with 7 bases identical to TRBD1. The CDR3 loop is CASSPSDRLAGYTF. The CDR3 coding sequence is TGTGCCAGCAGTCCCTCGGACAGGCTCGCTGGCTACACCTTC.